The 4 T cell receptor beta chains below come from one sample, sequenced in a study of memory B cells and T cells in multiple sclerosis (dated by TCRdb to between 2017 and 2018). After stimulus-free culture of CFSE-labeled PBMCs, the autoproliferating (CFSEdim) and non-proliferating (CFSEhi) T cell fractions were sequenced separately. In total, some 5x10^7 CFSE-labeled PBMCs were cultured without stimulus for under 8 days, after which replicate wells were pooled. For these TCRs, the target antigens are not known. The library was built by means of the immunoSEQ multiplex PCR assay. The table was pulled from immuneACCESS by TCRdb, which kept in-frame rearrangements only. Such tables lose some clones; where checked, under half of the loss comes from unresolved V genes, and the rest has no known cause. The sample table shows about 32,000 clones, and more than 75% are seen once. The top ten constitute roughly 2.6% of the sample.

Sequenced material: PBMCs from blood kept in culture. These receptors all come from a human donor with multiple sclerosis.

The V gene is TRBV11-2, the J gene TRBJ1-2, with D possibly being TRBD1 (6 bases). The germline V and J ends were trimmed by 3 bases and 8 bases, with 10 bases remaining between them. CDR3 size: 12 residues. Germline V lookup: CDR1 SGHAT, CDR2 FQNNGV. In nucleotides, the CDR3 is TGTGCCAGCAGCTTTGGGGGGCGCGGCTACACCTTC. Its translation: CASSFGGRGYTF.

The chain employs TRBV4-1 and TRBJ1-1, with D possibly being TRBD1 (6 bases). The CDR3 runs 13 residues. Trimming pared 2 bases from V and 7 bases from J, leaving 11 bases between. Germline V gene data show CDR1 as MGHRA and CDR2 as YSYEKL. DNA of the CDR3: TGCGCCAGCAGCCAATATCAGGGGAATGAAGCTTTCTTT. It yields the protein CASSQYQGNEAFF.

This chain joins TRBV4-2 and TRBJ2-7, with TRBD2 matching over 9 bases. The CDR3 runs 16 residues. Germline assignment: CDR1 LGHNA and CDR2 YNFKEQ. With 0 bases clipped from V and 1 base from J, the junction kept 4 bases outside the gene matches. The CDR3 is CASSQDASGGSYEQYF. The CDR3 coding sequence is TGTGCCAGCAGCCAAGATGCGAGCGGGGGGTCCTACGAGCAGTACTTC.

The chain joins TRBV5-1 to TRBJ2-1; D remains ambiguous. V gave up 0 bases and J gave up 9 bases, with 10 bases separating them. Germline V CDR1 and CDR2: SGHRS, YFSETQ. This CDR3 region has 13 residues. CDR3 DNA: TGCGCCAGCAGCTTGGCCACGGCTACTGAGCAGTTCTTC. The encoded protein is CASSLATATEQFF.